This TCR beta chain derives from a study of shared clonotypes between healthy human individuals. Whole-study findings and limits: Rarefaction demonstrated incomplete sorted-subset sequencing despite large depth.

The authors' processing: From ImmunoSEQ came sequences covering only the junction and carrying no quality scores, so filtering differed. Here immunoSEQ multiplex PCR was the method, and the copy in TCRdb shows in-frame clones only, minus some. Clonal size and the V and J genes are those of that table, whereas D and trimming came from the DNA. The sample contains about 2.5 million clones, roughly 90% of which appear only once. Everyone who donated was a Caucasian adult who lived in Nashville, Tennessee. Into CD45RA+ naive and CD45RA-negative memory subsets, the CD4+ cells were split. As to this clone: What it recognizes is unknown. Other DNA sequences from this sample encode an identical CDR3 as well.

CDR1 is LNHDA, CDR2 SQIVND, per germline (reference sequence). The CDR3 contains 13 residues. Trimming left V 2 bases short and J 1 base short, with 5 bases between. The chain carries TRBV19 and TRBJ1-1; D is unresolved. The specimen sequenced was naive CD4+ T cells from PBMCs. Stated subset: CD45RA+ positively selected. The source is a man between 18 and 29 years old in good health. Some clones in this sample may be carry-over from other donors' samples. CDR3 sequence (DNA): TGTGCCAGTAGTATACAGCGGAACACTGAAGCTTTCTTT. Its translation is CASSIQRNTEAFF.